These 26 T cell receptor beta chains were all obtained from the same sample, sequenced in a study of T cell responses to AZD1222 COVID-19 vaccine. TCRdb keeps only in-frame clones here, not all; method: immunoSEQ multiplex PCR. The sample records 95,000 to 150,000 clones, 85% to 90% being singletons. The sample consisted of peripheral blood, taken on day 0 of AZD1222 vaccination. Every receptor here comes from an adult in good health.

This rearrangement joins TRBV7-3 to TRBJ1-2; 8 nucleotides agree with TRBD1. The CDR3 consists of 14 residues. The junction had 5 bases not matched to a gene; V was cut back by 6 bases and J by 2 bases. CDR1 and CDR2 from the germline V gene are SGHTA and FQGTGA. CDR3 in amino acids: CASSSGQGNYGYTF. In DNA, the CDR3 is TGTGCCAGCAGTTCTGGACAGGGAAACTATGGCTACACCTTC.

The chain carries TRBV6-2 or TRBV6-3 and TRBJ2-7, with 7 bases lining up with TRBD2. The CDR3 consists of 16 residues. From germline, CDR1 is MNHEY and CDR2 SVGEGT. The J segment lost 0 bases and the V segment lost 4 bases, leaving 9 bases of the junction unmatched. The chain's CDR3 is CASSSRGDAFSYEQYF. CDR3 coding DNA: TGTGCCAGCAGTTCTCGGGGGGACGCATTCTCCTACGAGCAGTACTTC.

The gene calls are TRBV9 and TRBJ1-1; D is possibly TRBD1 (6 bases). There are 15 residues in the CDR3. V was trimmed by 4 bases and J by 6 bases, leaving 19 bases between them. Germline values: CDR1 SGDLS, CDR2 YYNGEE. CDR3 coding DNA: TGTGCCAGCAGCCCGAGTCAGGGGTGGTCCGCTGAAGCTTTCTTT. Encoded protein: CASSPSQGWSAEAFF.

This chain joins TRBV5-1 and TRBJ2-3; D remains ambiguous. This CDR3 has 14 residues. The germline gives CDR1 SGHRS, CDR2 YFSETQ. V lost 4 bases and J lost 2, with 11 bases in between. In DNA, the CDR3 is TGCGCCAGCAGCGTGGCAGCCGCCACAGATACGCAGTATTTT. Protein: CASSVAAATDTQYF. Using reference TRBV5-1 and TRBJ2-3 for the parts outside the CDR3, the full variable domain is KAGVTQTPRYLIKTRGQQVTLSCSPISGHRSVSWYQQTPGQGLQFLFEYFSETQRNKGNFPGRFSGRQFSNSRSEMNVSTLELGDSALYLCASSVAAATDTQYFGPGTRLTVL.

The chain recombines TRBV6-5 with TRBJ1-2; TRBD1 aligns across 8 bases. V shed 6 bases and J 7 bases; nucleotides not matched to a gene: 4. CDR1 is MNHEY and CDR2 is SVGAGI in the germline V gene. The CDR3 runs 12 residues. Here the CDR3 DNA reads TGTGCCAGCAGGGGACAGGTTATTGGCTACACCTTC. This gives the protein CASRGQVIGYTF.

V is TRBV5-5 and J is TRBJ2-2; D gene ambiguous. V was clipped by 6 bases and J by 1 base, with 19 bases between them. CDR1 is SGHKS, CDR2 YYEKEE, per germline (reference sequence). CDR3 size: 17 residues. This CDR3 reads CASTFGWPHGNTGELFF. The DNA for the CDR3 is TGTGCCAGCACCTTTGGGTGGCCTCACGGGAACACCGGGGAGCTGTTTTTT. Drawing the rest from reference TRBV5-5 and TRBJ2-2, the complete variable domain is DAGVTQSPTHLIKTRGQQVTLRCSPISGHKSVSWYQQVLGQGPQFIFQYYEKEERGRGNFPDRFSARQFPNYSSELNVNALLLGDSALYLCASTFGWPHGNTGELFFGEGSRLTVL.

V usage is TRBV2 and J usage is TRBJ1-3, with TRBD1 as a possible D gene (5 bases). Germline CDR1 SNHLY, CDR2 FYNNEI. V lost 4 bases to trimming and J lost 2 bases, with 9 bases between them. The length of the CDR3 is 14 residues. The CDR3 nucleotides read TGTGCCAGCAGTGGCTTGGGGGCTGGAAACACCATATATTTT. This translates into CASSGLGAGNTIYF.

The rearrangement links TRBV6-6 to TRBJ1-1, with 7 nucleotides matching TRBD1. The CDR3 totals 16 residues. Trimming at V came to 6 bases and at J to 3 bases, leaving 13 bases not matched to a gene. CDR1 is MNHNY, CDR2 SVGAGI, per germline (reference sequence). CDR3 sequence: CASSRPGTDPHTEAFF. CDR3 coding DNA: TGTGCCAGCAGCCGGCCCGGGACAGATCCCCACACTGAAGCTTTCTTT.

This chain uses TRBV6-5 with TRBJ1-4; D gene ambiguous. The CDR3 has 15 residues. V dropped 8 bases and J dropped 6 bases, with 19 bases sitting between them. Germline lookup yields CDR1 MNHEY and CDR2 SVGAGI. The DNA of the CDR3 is TGTGCCAGCCTAGATGGTTCGACCGCAGATGAAAAACTGTTTTTT. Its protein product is CASLDGSTADEKLFF.

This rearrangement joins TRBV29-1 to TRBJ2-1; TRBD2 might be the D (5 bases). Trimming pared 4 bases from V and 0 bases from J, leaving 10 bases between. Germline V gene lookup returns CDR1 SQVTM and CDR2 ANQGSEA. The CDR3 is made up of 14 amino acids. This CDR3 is CSVGEGSSYNEQFF. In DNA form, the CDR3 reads TGCAGCGTTGGAGAGGGCAGCTCCTACAATGAGCAGTTCTTC.

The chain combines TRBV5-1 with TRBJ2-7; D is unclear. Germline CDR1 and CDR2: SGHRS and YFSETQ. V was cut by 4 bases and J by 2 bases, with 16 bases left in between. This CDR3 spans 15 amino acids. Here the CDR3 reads CASSLDGPGPYEQYF. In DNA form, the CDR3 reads TGCGCCAGCAGCCTCGACGGGCCAGGACCCTACGAGCAGTACTTC. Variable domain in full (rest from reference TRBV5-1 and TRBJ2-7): KAGVTQTPRYLIKTRGQQVTLSCSPISGHRSVSWYQQTPGQGLQFLFEYFSETQRNKGNFPGRFSGRQFSNSRSEMNVSTLELGDSALYLCASSLDGPGPYEQYFGPGTRLTVT.

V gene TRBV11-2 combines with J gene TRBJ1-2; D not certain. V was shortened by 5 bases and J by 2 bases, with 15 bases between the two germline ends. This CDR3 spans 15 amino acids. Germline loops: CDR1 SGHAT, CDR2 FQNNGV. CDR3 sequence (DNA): TGTGCCAGCAGCGCCTCGGGCCCCCCCAACTATGGCTACACCTTC. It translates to CASSASGPPNYGYTF. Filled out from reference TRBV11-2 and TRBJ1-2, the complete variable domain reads EAGVAQSPRYKIIEKRQSVAFWCNPISGHATLYWYQQILGQGPKLLIQFQNNGVVDDSQLPKDRFSAERLKGVDSTLKIQPAKLEDSAVYLCASSASGPPNYGYTFGSGTRLTVV.

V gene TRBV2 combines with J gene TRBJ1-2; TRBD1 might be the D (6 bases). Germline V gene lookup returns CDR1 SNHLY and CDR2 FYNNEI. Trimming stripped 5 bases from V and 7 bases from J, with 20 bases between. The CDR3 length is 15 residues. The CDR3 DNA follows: TGTGCCAGCAGTAAGGACAGCACCGCTATGGCTGGCTACACCTTC. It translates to CASSKDSTAMAGYTF.

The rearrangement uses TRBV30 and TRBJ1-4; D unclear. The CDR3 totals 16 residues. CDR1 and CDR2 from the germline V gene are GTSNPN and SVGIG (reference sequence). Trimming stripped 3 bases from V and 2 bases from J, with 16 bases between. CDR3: CAWRAGSTSTNEKLFF. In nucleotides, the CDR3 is TGTGCCTGGAGGGCCGGTTCGACAAGCACTAATGAAAAACTGTTTTTT.

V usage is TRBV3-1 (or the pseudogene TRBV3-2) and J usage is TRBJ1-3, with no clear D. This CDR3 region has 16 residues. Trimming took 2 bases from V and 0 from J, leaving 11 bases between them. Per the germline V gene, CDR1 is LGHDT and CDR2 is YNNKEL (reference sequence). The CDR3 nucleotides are TGTGCCAGCAGCCAAAGTCCCGCAGGCTCTGGAAACACCATATATTTT. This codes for CASSQSPAGSGNTIYF.

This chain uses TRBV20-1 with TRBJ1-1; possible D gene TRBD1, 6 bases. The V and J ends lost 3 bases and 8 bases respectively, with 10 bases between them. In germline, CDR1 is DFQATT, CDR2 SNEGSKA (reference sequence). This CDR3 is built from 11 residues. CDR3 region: CSASTGTEAFF. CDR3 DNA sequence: TGCAGTGCTAGTACCGGGACAGAAGCTTTCTTT.

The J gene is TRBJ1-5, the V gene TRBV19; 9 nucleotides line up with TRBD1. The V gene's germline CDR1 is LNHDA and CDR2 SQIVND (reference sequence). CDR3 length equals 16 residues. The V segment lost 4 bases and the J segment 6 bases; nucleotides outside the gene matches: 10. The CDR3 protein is CASSKTGQGPSQPQHF. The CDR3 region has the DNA TGTGCCAGTAGTAAAACGGGACAGGGTCCTAGTCAGCCCCAGCATTTT.

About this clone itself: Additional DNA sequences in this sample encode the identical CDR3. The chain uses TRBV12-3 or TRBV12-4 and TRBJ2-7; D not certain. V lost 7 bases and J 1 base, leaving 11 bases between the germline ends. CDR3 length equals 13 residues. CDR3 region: CASTPGTSYEQYF. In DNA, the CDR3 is TGTGCCAGCACCCCGGGCACTTCCTACGAGCAGTACTTC.

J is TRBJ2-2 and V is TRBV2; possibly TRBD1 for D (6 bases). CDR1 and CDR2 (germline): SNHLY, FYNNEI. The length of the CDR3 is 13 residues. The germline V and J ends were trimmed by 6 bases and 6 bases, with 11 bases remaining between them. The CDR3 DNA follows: TGTGCCAGCAGAACAGGGTTGGCCGGGGAGCTGTTTTTT. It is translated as CASRTGLAGELFF.

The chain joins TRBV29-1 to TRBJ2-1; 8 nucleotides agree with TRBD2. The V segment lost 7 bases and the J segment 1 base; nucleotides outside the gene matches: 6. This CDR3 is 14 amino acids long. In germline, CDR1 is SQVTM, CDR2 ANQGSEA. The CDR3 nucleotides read TGCAGCGGGGGACGGGAGGGTTCCTACAATGAGCAGTTCTTC. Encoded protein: CSGGREGSYNEQFF.

CDR3 coding DNA: TGTGCCAGCAGCCCTAGGGGGAGTGAGGACAATGAGCAGTTCTTC. Its protein product is CASSPRGSEDNEQFF. This chain links TRBV9 with TRBJ2-1; weak D call: TRBD1 (6 bases). Germline V CDR1 and CDR2: SGDLS, YYNGEE. V was shortened by 4 bases and J by 5 bases, with 16 bases between the two germline ends. The CDR3 runs 15 residues. The entire variable domain, with the rest obtained from reference TRBV9 and TRBJ2-1, is as follows: DSGVTQTPKHLITATGQRVTLRCSPRSGDLSVYWYQQSLDQGLQFLIQYYNGEERAKGNILERFSAQQFPDLHSELNLSSLELGDSALYFCASSPRGSEDNEQFFGPGTRLTVL.

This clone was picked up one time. The CDR3 DNA sequence: TGTGCCAGCAGCCTGTTCGGACAGTCGGGTAATGAAAAACTGTTTTTT. Protein sequence: CASSLFGQSGNEKLFF. This chain uses TRBV3-1 (or the pseudogene TRBV3-2) with TRBJ1-4, with D possibly TRBD1 on 6 matching bases. The V end was cut by 4 bases, the J end by 4 bases, with 16 bases between. The germline V gene has CDR1 LGHDT and CDR2 YNNKEL (reference sequence). This CDR3 comprises 16 residues.

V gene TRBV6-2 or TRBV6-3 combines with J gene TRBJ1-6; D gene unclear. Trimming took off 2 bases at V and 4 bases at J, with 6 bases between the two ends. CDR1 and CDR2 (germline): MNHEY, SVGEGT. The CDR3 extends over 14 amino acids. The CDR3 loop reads CASSYGYYNSPLHF. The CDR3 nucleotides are TGTGCCAGCAGTTACGGTTATTATAATTCACCCCTCCACTTT.

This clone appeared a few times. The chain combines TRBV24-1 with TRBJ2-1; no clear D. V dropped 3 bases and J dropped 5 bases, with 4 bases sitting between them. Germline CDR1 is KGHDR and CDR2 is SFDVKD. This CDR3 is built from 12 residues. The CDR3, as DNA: TGTGCCACCAGTGATCGGGACAATGAGCAGTTCTTC. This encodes CATSDRDNEQFF.

The CDR3 bases are TGTGCCAGCTCACCGACAGGGGAACACGCCGGAAACACCATATATTTT. Encoded protein: CASSPTGEHAGNTIYF. This chain links TRBV18 with TRBJ1-3, with TRBD1 matching over 8 bases. The germline V gene encodes CDR1 KGHSH and CDR2 LQKENI. The V and J ends lost 3 bases and 4 bases, in that order; junction bases with no gene match: 8. The CDR3 covers 16 residues.

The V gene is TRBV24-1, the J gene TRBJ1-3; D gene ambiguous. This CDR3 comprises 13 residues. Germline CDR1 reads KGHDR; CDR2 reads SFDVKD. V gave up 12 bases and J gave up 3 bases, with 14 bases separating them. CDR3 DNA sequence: TGTGCCCGGCCCCCGGTTCGTGGAAACACCATATATTTT. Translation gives CARPPVRGNTIYF.